Sequencing of this T cell receptor beta chain was carried out in a study of glioma-infiltrating T cells (dated by TCRdb to about 2016). Regarding the research as a whole: Low-grade gliomas were represented by WHO grade II oligodendrogliomas or astrocytomas, and glioblastomas were represented by WHO grade IV tumors that were sampled at initial rather than recurrent diagnosis. To gauge divergence between tissue and blood T-cell populations, every tissue-infiltrating repertoire was compared against the peripheral blood repertoire from the same patient. Three low-grade glioma patients, roughly eight primary glioblastoma patients and three non-glioma patients contributing non-neoplastic brain tissue were included in the paired cohort. Glioma tissue, non-neoplastic brain tissue and matched peripheral blood mononuclear cells were used as sources from which TCR alpha- and beta-chain repertoires were sequenced. The sequencing target for blood libraries was 4.5- to 10-fold coverage of around 1 million peripheral T cells. Glioma patients received dexamethasone for six or fewer days before surgery. Overall results and qualifications from the work: Only a very small number of CDR3 sequences turned up in both tissue and blood, a result put down to high CDR3 diversity combined with limited sampling. In non-neoplastic patients, VJ-independent divergence between tissue and blood fell below expectation, whereas in all gliomas, and especially in low-grade gliomas, the divergence rose above expectation. Patients with low tissue-blood divergence were marked by a signature set of shared blood CDR3 motifs, and that set was depleted in highly divergent patients. Small numbers underpinned the group comparisons: 8 or 9 glioblastoma patients, three low-grade glioma patients and three non-neoplastic patients.

Immediately after resection, surgical brain or tumor specimens were cryofrozen in liquid nitrogen, with peripheral blood cells collected concurrently. The CDR3 holds 17 amino acids from the cysteine to the phenylalanine. CDR3 DNA only is kept here, 51 bases in frame from base 1. The germline V gene gives CDR1 as SQVTM and CDR2 as ANQGSEA. V ends up 0 bases short and J 2 bases short, with an unmatched junction base count of 8. In regard to this clonotype: What antigen it recognizes has not been identified. The sample holds no much larger clone one base away, and base qualities are not on file.

The iRepertoire nested amplicon-rescue multiplex PCR (arm-PCR) platform was used to amplify TCR alpha and beta CDR3 regions from RNA. For one-step reverse transcription and amplification, 100-400 ng of tissue mRNA or PBMC total RNA was used as input. Following bead purification, Illumina adapters were added through a secondary multiplex PCR, and the libraries were then gel-purified between 200 and 400 bp. Demultiplexing relied on internal 6-nucleotide barcodes carried by the libraries. The libraries were sequenced on an Illumina MiSeq using 2x220 or 2x250 nucleotide paired-end reads. As for how the authors treated the data: Paired reads were merged with FLASH 1.2.11 and aligned to the GRCh37 human genome with BWA-MEM before extracting TRA and TRB reads. For V and J assignment, an IMGT-derived reference of cassette sequences and CDR3 motifs that included pseudogenes was used. Three-frame translation of reads was performed, and productive CDR3s were defined as those with a C...FGXG motif and no stop codons. Unique combinations of V-J cassette pair and CDR3 amino acid sequence were defined as clonotypes. Reads were filtered by Hamming distance, with the threshold set by the sequence error rate of each sample in mapped regions. The public reads were run again by TCRdb, first through fastp at Q25 and then through MiXCR, and only productive beta chains were kept. Each record represents a unique CDR3 protein, reported with the most common genes and DNA among its rows. The V and J calls come from TCRdb's annotation, not from the publication. The sample data list more than 350,000 distinct CDR3 sequences, and 41% of these were observed just once. Clones ranked in the top ten supply about 11% of the sample.

Sequenced sample: glioma tissue, nonneoplastic brain tissue, or PBMCs (not recorded which). The chain links TRBV29-1 with TRBJ2-7, with 12 central nucleotides matching TRBD2. The sequence derives from a human donor with low-grade glioma or glioblastoma, undergoing nonglioma brain surgery, or in good health (not recorded which). The base sequence is TGCAGCGTTGAAGATCGGAACGGACTAGCGGGACCCTACGAGCAGTACTTC. Protein translation: CSVEDRNGLAGPYEQYF.